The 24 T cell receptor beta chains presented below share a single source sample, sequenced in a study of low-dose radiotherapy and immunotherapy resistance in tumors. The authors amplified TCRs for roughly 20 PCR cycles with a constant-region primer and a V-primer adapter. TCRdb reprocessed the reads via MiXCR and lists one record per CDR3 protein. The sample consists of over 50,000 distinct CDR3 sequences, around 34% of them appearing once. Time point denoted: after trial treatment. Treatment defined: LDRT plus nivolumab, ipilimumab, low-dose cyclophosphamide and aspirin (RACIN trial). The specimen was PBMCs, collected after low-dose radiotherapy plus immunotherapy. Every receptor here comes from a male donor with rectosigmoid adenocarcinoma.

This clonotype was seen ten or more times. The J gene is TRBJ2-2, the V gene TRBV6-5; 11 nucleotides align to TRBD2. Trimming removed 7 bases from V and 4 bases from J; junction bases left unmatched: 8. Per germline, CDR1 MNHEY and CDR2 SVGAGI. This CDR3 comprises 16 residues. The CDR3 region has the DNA TGTGCCAGCACCTTAGCGGGGGGGCCCGGCACCGGGGAGCTGTTTTTT. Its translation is CASTLAGGPGTGELFF.

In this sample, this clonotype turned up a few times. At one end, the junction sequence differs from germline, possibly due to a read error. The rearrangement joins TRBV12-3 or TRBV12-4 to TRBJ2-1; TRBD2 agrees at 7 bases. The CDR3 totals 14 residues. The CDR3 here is CASTPTGGRNEQFF. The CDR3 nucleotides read TGTGCAAGCACCCCTACGGGAGGACGGAATGAGCAGTTCTTC.

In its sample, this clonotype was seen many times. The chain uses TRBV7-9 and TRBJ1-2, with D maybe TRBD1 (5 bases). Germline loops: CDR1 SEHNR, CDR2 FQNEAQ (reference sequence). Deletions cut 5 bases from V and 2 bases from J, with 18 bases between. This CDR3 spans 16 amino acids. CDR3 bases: TGTGCCAGCAGCCCCGACCTGCGCAGGGTAAACTATGGCTACACCTTC. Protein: CASSPDLRRVNYGYTF.

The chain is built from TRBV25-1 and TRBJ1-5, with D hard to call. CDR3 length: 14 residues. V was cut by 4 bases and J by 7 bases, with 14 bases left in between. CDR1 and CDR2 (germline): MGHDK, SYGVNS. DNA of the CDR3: TGTGCCAGCAGTGGGGGTTACGGGCAACAGCCCCAGCATTTT. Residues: CASSGGYGQQPQHF.

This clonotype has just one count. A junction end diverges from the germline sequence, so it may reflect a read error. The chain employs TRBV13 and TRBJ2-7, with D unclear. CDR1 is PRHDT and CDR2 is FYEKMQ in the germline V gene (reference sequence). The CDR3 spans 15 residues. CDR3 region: CATSRDLWAEGEQYF. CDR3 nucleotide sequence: TGTGCCACCAGCAGAGATCTTTGGGCAGAAGGCGAGCAGTACTTC.

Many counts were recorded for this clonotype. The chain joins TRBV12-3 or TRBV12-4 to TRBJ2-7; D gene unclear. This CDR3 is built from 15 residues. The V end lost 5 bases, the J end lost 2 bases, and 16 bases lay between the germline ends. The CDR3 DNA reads TGTGCCAGCAGTAGAGGTACCAGTTATACCTACGAGCAGTACTTC. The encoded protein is CASSRGTSYTYEQYF.

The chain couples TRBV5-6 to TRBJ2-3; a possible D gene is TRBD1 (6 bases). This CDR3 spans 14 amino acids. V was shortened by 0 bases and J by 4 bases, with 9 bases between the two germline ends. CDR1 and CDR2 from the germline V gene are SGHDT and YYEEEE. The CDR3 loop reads CASSLDRAADTQYF. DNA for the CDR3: TGTGCCAGCAGCTTGGACAGGGCCGCAGATACGCAGTATTTT.

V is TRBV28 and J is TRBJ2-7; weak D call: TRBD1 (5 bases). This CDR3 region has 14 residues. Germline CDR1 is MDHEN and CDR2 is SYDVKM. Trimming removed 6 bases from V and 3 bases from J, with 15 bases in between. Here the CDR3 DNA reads TGTGCCAGCAGAAGGGCAGACAGCAACTACGAGCAGTACTTC. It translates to CASRRADSNYEQYF.

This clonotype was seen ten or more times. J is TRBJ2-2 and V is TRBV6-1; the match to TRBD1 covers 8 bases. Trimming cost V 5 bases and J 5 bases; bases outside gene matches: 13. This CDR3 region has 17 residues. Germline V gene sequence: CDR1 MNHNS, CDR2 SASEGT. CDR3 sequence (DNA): TGTGCCAGCAGTTACTCTGAGACAGGGGAATATACCGGGGAGCTGTTTTTT. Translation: CASSYSETGEYTGELFF.

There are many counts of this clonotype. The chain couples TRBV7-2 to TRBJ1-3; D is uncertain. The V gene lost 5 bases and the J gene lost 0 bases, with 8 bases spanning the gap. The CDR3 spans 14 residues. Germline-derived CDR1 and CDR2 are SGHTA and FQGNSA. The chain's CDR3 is CASSLRNSGNTIYF. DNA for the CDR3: TGTGCCAGCAGCCTCCGGAACTCTGGAAACACCATATATTTT.

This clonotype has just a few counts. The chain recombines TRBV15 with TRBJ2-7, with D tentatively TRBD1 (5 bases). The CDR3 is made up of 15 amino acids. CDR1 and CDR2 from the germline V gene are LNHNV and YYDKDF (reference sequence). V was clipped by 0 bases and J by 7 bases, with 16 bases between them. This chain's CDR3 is CATSRDPTTGYEQYF. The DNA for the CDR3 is TGTGCCACCAGCAGAGATCCCACCACAGGATATGAGCAGTACTTC.

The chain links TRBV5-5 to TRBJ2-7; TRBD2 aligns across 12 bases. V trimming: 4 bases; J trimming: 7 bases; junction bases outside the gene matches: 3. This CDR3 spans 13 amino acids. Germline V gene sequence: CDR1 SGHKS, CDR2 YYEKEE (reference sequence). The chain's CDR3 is CASSRLAGVEQYF. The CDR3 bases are TGTGCCAGCAGCCGACTAGCGGGAGTGGAGCAGTACTTC.

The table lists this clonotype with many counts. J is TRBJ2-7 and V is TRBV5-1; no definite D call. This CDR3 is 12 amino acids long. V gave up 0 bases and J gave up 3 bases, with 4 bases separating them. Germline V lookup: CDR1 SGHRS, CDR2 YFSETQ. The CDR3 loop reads CASSLGDYEQYF. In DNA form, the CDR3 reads TGCGCCAGCAGCTTGGGGGACTACGAGCAGTACTTC.

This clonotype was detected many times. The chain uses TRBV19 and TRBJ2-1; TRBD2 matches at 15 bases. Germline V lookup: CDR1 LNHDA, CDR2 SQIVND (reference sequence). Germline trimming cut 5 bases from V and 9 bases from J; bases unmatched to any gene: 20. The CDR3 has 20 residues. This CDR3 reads CASSVGTSGRSRARVGEQFF. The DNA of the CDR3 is TGTGCCAGTAGTGTAGGGACTAGCGGGAGGTCCAGGGCCAGGGTCGGTGAGCAGTTCTTC.

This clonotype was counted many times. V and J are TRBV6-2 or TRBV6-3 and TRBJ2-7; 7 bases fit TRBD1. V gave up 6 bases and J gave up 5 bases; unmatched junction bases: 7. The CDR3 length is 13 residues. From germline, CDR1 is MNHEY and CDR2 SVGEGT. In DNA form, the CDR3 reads TGTGCCAGCAGCACACAGGGGTTTAACGAGCAGTACTTC. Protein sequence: CASSTQGFNEQYF.

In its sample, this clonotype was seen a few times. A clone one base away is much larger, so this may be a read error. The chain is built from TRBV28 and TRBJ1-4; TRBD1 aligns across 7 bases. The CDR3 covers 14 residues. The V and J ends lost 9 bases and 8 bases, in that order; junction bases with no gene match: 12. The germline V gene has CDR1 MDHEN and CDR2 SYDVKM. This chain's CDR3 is CARSPGQEEEKLFF. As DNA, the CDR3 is TGTGCCAGAAGTCCAGGACAGGAGGAAGAAAAACTGTTTTTT.

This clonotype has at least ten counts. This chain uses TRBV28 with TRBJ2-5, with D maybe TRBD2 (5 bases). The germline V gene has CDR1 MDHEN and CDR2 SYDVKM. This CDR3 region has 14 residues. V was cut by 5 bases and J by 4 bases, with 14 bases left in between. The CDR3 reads CASSTPPRAETQYF. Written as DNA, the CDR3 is TGTGCCAGCAGTACCCCCCCGAGGGCAGAGACCCAGTACTTC.

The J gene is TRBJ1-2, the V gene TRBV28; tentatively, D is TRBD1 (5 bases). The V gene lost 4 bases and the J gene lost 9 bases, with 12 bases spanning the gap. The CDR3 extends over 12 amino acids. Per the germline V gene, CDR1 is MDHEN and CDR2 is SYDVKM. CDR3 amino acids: CASSSGSLSYTF. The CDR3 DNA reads TGTGCCAGCAGTTCAGGGTCTTTGAGCTACACCTTC.

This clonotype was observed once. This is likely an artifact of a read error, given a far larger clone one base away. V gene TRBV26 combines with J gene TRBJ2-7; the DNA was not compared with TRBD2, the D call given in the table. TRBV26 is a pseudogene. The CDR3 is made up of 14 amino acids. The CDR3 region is CATQLVGDLDEQYF. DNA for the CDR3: TGTGCCACCCAACTAGTGGGAGATCTGGACGAGCAGTACTTC.

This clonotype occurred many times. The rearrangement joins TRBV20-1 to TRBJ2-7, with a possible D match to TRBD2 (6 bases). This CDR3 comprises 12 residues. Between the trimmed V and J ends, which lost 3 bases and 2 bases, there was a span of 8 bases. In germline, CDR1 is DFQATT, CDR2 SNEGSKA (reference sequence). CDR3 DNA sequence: TGCAGTGCTAGTGGAGGGGCCTACGAGCAGTACTTC. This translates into CSASGGAYEQYF.

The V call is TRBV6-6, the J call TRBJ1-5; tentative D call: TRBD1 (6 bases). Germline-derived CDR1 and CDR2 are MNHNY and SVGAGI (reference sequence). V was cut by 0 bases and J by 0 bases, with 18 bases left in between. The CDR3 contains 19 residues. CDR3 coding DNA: TGTGCCAGCAGTTACTCGATATCCAGGGGAGGGGATAGCAATCAGCCCCAGCATTTT. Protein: CASSYSISRGGDSNQPQHF.

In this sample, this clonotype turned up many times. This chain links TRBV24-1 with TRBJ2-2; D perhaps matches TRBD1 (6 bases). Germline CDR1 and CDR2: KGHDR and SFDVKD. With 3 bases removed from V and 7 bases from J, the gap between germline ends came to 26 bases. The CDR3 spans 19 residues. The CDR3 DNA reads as TGTGCCACCAGTGATCAGGACAGCCTCCAGGCCTCTGGCGGCGGGGAGCTGTTTTTT. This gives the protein CATSDQDSLQASGGGELFF.

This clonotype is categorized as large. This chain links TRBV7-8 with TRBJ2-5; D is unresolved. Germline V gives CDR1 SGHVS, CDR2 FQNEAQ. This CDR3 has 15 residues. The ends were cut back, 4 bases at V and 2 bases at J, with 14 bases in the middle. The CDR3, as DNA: TGTGCCAGCAGCTCGCCGTCTGATTTACAAGAGACCCAGTACTTC. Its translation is CASSSPSDLQETQYF.

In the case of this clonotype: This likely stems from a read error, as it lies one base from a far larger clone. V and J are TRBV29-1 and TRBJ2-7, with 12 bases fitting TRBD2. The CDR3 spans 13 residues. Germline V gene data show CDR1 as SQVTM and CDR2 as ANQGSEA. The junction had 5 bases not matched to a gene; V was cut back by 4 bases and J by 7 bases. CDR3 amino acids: CSVASGRANEQYF. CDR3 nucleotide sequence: TGCAGCGTTGCTAGCGGGAGGGCCAATGAGCAGTACTTC.